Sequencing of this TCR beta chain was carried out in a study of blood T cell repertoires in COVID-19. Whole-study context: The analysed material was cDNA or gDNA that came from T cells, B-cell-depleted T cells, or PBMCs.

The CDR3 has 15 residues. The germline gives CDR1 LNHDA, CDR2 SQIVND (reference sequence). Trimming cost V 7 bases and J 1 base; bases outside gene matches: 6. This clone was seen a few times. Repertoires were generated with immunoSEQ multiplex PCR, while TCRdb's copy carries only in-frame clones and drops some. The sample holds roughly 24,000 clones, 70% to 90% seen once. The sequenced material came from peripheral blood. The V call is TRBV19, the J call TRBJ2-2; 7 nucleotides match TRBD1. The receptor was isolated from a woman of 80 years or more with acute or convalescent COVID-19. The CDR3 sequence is CASTVRQGNTGELFF. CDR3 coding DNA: TGTGCCAGTACCGTTAGACAGGGGAACACCGGGGAGCTGTTTTTT.